Sequencing of this TCR beta chain was carried out in a study of naive and memory T cell subsets. Study outcomes and limitations: Over 90% of naive TCR sequences appeared only once, unlike memory subsets.

From the second PCR step, alpha and beta chains were amplified apart. The germline V and J ends were trimmed by 3 bases and 0 bases, with 13 bases remaining between them. The CDR3 runs to 15 residues. Per germline, CDR1 SGHDT and CDR2 YYEEEE. A remark on this clonotype: Its antigen is undetermined.

Both TRBC1 and TRBC2 were covered by a beta constant-region primer of two equimolar oligonucleotides. From the UMI-ligation and nested PCR reads, TCRdb called clonotypes with MiXCR, one entry per CDR3 protein. The table has 70,000 to 95,000 distinct CDR3 sequences, 7% seen once. The sequenced material came from central memory CD4+ T cells from blood. The sequence derives from a human donor in good health. The V and J genes are TRBV5-6 and TRBJ2-7; no firm D call. The CDR3 DNA reads TGTGCCAGCAGCTCAAGACTCGCAAGCTCCTACGAGCAGTACTTC. It translates to CASSSRLASSYEQYF.